Included here is one T cell receptor beta chain sequence, with context. TCRdb's table, derived via immunoSEQ multiplex PCR, lists solely in-frame clones and lacks some. The sample has approximately 1.5 million clones; approximately 98.5% are singletons. These data originate in a study of shared clonotypes between healthy human individuals. The germline gives CDR1 SQVTM, CDR2 ANQGSEA. V lost 4 bases and J 3 bases, leaving 16 bases between the germline ends. This CDR3 has 14 residues. The rearrangement joins TRBV29-1 to TRBJ2-7, with D maybe TRBD2 (5 bases). Sequenced input: naive CD4+ T cells sorted from blood. The subset is: CD45RA+ positively selected. This TCR derives from a man aged 25-45 years in good health. The CDR3 here is CSVAELADYYEQYF. As DNA, the CDR3 is TGCAGCGTTGCGGAGCTAGCCGATTACTACGAGCAGTACTTC.